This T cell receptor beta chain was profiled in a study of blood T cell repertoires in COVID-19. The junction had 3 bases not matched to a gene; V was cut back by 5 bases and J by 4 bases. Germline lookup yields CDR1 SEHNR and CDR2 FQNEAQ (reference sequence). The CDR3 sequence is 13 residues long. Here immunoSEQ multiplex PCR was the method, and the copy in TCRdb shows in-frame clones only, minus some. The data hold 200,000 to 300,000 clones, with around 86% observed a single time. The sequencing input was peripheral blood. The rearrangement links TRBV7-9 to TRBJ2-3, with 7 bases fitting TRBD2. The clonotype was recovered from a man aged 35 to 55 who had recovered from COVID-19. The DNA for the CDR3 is TGTGCCAGCAGCCGGGACTATGCAGATACGCAGTATTTT. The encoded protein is CASSRDYADTQYF.